The rows below give T cell receptor beta chains drawn from one sample of a study of graft-versus-host responses after intestinal transplantation. TCRdb keeps only in-frame clones here, not all; method: immunoSEQ multiplex PCR. The repertoire holds some 87,000 clones, with roughly 91% as singletons. No antigen has been assigned to these receptors. The material sequenced was unstimulated CD8+ T cells sorted from spleen or lymph node cells, taken before transplant. The receptors were gathered from a human donor who was the organ donor for an intestinal transplant. CDR3s include the opening cysteine and the closing phenylalanine or tryptophan. D genes are given only for firm matches. For some rows the clone size is stated as once, few or many, or as a class when expanded; others skip it.

V gene: TRBV4-2; D gene: TRBD2; clone size: once; J gene: TRBJ2-1; CDR3 protein: CASSQDGLAGSANEQFF; CDR3 DNA: TGTGCCAGCAGCCAAGATGGGCTAGCGGGGTCAGCCAATGAGCAGTTCTTC
V gene: TRBV6-5; D gene: -; clone size: once; J gene: TRBJ2-7; CDR3 protein: CASSYSGAGDLLRYF; CDR3 DNA: TGTGCCAGCAGTTACTCGGGGGCGGGGGACCTGCTTCGGTACTTC
V gene: TRBV28; D gene: TRBD2; clone size: -; J gene: TRBJ2-1; CDR3 protein: CASSFRGGFSYNEQFF; CDR3 DNA: TGTGCCAGCAGTTTCCGCGGGGGTTTTTCTTACAATGAGCAGTTCTTC
V gene: TRBV19; D gene: TRBD2; clone size: -; J gene: TRBJ2-7; CDR3 protein: CASSTRGDRGGPYEQYF; CDR3 DNA: TGTGCCAGTAGTACTCGCGGGGATCGCGGGGGGCCCTACGAGCAGTACTTC
V gene: TRBV4-1; D gene: -; clone size: -; J gene: TRBJ2-3; CDR3 protein: CASSQEGGVDTQYF; CDR3 DNA: TGCGCCAGCAGCCAAGAAGGCGGGGTAGATACGCAGTATTTT
V gene: TRBV7-8; D gene: TRBD2; clone size: -; J gene: TRBJ2-1; CDR3 protein: CASSLGVSGLAGLSLHEQFF; CDR3 DNA: TGTGCCAGCAGCTTAGGTGTTTCTGGGCTAGCGGGCTTAAGTCTCCATGAGCAGTTCTTC
V gene: TRBV7-9; D gene: TRBD2; clone size: -; J gene: TRBJ2-7; CDR3 protein: CASSFGGTIEQYF; CDR3 DNA: TGTGCCAGCAGCTTCGGGGGGACCATCGAGCAGTACTTC
V gene: TRBV6-5; D gene: TRBD2; clone size: -; J gene: TRBJ2-5; CDR3 protein: CASSSWGGETQYF; CDR3 DNA: TGTGCCAGCAGTTCCTGGGGGGGGGAGACCCAGTACTTC
V gene: TRBV19; D gene: TRBD1; clone size: -; J gene: TRBJ1-1; CDR3 protein: CASLQGDEAFF; CDR3 DNA: TGTGCCAGCTTACAGGGGGATGAAGCTTTCTTT
V gene: TRBV7-6; D gene: TRBD1; clone size: -; J gene: TRBJ1-1; CDR3 protein: CASSLGPGTGGPEAFF; CDR3 DNA: TGTGCCAGCAGCTTAGGGCCCGGGACAGGGGGGCCTGAAGCTTTCTTT
V gene: TRBV27; D gene: TRBD1; clone size: -; J gene: TRBJ1-1; CDR3 protein: CASSWSGGNTEAFF; CDR3 DNA: TGTGCCAGCAGTTGGTCAGGGGGGAACACTGAAGCTTTCTTT
V gene: TRBV27; D gene: -; clone size: -; J gene: TRBJ1-1; CDR3 protein: CASRPWGGGAEAFF; CDR3 DNA: TGTGCCAGCAGGCCATGGGGGGGAGGCGCTGAAGCTTTCTTT
V gene: TRBV4-3; D gene: TRBD2; clone size: once; J gene: TRBJ2-1; CDR3 protein: CARVAGASYNEQFF; CDR3 DNA: TGCGCCAGGGTAGCGGGAGCGTCCTACAATGAGCAGTTCTTC
V gene: TRBV20-1; D gene: -; clone size: -; J gene: TRBJ2-1; CDR3 protein: CSAGGQFF; CDR3 DNA: TGCAGTGCCGGGGGGCAGTTCTTC
V gene: TRBV5-5; D gene: -; clone size: -; J gene: TRBJ2-5; CDR3 protein: CASSPGVTWVGETQYF; CDR3 DNA: TGTGCCAGCAGCCCCGGCGTCACATGGGTCGGGGAGACCCAGTACTTC
V gene: TRBV7-8; D gene: -; clone size: -; J gene: TRBJ2-5; CDR3 protein: CASSQGQETQYF; CDR3 DNA: TGTGCCAGCAGCCAGGGGCAAGAGACCCAGTACTTC
V gene: TRBV7-9; D gene: TRBD2; clone size: once; J gene: TRBJ2-3; CDR3 protein: CASSPTSGSTDTQYF; CDR3 DNA: TGTGCCAGCAGCCCAACTAGCGGGAGTACAGATACGCAGTATTTT
V gene: TRBV10-3; D gene: -; clone size: -; J gene: TRBJ2-7; CDR3 protein: CAITSREPYEQYF; CDR3 DNA: TGTGCCATCACTAGCCGGGAGCCCTACGAGCAGTACTTC
V gene: TRBV7-9; D gene: -; clone size: -; J gene: TRBJ2-3; CDR3 protein: CASSAGVSSTDTQYF; CDR3 DNA: TGTGCCAGCAGTGCCGGAGTATCTAGCACAGATACGCAGTATTTT
V gene: TRBV28; D gene: TRBD2; clone size: -; J gene: TRBJ2-3; CDR3 protein: CASSPSSGRAPDTQYF; CDR3 DNA: TGTGCCAGCAGTCCTTCTAGCGGGAGGGCCCCAGATACGCAGTATTTT
V gene: TRBV2; D gene: TRBD2; clone size: -; J gene: TRBJ2-2; CDR3 protein: CASREGRAGELFF; CDR3 DNA: TGTGCCAGCCGGGAGGGCCGGGCCGGGGAGCTGTTTTTT
V gene: TRBV30; D gene: -; clone size: -; J gene: TRBJ2-7; CDR3 protein: CARLWLAPAHEQYF; CDR3 DNA: TGTGCCCGCCTTTGGCTAGCGCCCGCGCACGAGCAGTACTTC
V gene: TRBV7-9; D gene: -; clone size: -; J gene: TRBJ1-2; CDR3 protein: CASSLGPAVPANYGYTF; CDR3 DNA: TGTGCCAGCAGCTTAGGTCCGGCGGTACCAGCTAACTATGGCTACACCTTC
V gene: TRBV11-1; D gene: -; clone size: -; J gene: TRBJ1-6; CDR3 protein: CASSLVRSSYNSPLHF; CDR3 DNA: TGTGCCAGCAGCTTAGTGAGAAGCTCCTATAATTCACCCCTCCACTTT
V gene: TRBV4-2; D gene: -; clone size: -; J gene: TRBJ2-4; CDR3 protein: CASSQDSWETPKNIQYF; CDR3 DNA: TGTGCCAGCAGCCAAGATTCTTGGGAGACTCCCAAAAACATTCAGTACTTC
V gene: TRBV9; D gene: TRBD1; clone size: -; J gene: TRBJ1-2; CDR3 protein: CASSDGTGNYGYTF; CDR3 DNA: TGTGCCAGCAGCGACGGGACAGGGAACTATGGCTACACCTTC
V gene: TRBV11-3; D gene: TRBD2; clone size: few; J gene: TRBJ2-3; CDR3 protein: CASSPGTSGTDTQYF; CDR3 DNA: TGTGCCAGCAGCCCCGGGACTAGCGGCACAGATACGCAGTATTTT
V gene: TRBV11-3; D gene: TRBD2; clone size: -; J gene: TRBJ2-5; CDR3 protein: CASSPWLAGMKTQYF; CDR3 DNA: TGTGCCAGCAGCCCTTGGCTAGCGGGGATGAAGACCCAGTACTTC
V gene: TRBV4-3; D gene: -; clone size: -; J gene: TRBJ2-2; CDR3 protein: CANVTIVTGELFF; CDR3 DNA: TGCGCCAATGTTACGATAGTCACCGGGGAGCTGTTTTTT
V gene: TRBV9; D gene: -; clone size: once; J gene: TRBJ1-1; CDR3 protein: CASSVGLNLGGTEAFF; CDR3 DNA: TGTGCCAGCAGCGTAGGTCTGAACCTCGGGGGGACTGAAGCTTTCTTT
V gene: TRBV4-1; D gene: -; clone size: -; J gene: TRBJ2-1; CDR3 protein: CASSQVSLSGDEQFF; CDR3 DNA: TGCGCCAGCAGCCAAGTGAGTCTTTCCGGGGATGAGCAGTTCTTC
V gene: TRBV20-1; D gene: -; clone size: -; J gene: TRBJ2-5; CDR3 protein: CSARAEGTQYF; CDR3 DNA: TGCAGTGCTAGAGCGGAGGGGACCCAGTACTTC
V gene: TRBV10-3; D gene: TRBD2; clone size: -; J gene: TRBJ2-1; CDR3 protein: CAISDPSREEAEQFF; CDR3 DNA: TGTGCCATCAGTGATCCCTCGCGGGAGGAGGCTGAGCAGTTCTTC